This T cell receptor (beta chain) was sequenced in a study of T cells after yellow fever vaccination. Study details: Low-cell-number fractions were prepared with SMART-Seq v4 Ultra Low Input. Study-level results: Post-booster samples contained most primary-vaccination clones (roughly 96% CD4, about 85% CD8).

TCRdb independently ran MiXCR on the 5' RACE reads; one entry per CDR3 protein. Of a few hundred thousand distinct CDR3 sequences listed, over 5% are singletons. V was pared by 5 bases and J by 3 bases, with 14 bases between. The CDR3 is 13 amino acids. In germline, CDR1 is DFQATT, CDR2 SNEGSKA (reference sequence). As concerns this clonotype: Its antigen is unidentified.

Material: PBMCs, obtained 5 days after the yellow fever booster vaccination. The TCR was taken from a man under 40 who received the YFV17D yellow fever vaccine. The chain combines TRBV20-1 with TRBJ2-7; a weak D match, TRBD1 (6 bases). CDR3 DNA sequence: TGCAGTGCTGGCCGAACACAGGGCTACGAGCAGTACTTC. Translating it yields CSAGRTQGYEQYF.